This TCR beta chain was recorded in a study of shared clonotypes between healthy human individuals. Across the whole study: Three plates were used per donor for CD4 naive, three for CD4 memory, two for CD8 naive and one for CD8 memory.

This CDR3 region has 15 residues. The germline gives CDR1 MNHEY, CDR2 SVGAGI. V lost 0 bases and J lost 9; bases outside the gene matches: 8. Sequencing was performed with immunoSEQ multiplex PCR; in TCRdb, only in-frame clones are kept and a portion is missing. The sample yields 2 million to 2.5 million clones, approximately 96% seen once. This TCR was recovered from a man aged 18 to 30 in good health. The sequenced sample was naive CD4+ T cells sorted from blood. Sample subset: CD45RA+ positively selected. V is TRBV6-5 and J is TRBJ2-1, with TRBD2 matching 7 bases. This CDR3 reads CASSYSGGRGSEQFF. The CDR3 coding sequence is TGTGCCAGCAGTTACTCGGGCGGGAGAGGGAGTGAGCAGTTCTTC.